These 13 T cell receptor beta chains were all obtained from the same sample, sequenced in a study of blood T cell repertoires in COVID-19. Sequencing used immunoSEQ multiplex PCR; TCRdb keeps in-frame clones, though not all of them. The sample carries about 260,000 clones, around nine tenths recorded once. Material for sequencing was peripheral blood. These receptors were obtained from a woman in her twenties or thirties with COVID-19, enrolled during active disease.

The chain recombines TRBV3-1 (or the pseudogene TRBV3-2) with TRBJ1-4; TRBD1 matches 8 bases. Germline loops: CDR1 LGHDT, CDR2 YNNKEL (reference sequence). V dropped 4 bases and J dropped 7; count of bases not matched to a gene: 11. The CDR3 spans 16 residues. The CDR3 DNA reads TGTGCCAGCAGCCCTTATGGACAGGGAAGAGGTGAAAAACTGTTTTTT. It encodes CASSPYGQGRGEKLFF.

The chain recombines TRBV24-1 with TRBJ2-1; maybe TRBD1 (7 bases). Germline loops: CDR1 KGHDR, CDR2 SFDVKD. This CDR3 is built from 15 residues. V lost 1 base to trimming and J lost 8 bases, with 14 bases between them. The CDR3 nucleotides read TGTGCCACCAGTGATTTTCCCAGGGGGGAGGATGAGCAGTTCTTC. It translates to CATSDFPRGEDEQFF.

This chain uses TRBV5-4 with TRBJ2-1; TRBD1 might be the D (6 bases). The V and J ends lost 0 bases and 7 bases respectively, with 14 bases between them. Germline lookup yields CDR1 SGHNT and CDR2 YYREEE (reference sequence). This CDR3 contains 15 residues. The CDR3 sequence: CASSLERNQGNEQFF. CDR3 nucleotide sequence: TGTGCCAGCAGCTTGGAACGGAACCAGGGGAATGAGCAGTTCTTC. The full variable domain, completed using reference TRBV5-4 and TRBJ2-1, is ETGVTQSPTHLIKTRGQQVTLRCSSQSGHNTVSWYQQALGQGPQFIFQYYREEENGRGNFPPRFSGLQFPNYSSELNVNALELDDSALYLCASSLERNQGNEQFFGPGTRLTVL.

The rearrangement joins TRBV9 to TRBJ2-7; D call uncertain. The CDR3 has 13 amino acids. Trimming pared 2 bases from V and 7 bases from J, leaving 13 bases between. Germline CDR1 SGDLS, CDR2 YYNGEE. The CDR3 DNA sequence: TGTGCCAGCAGCGTCGTAAATACGGGTGAGCAGTACTTC. It is translated as CASSVVNTGEQYF.

The chain has TRBV3-1 (or the pseudogene TRBV3-2) and TRBJ1-2; D possibly corresponds to TRBD1 (5 bases). Between the trimmed V and J ends, which lost 8 bases and 2 bases, there was a span of 15 bases. The CDR3 consists of 14 residues. The germline V gene encodes CDR1 LGHDT and CDR2 YNNKEL (reference sequence). The CDR3 sequence is CASSRDSFNYGYTF. The CDR3 DNA reads TGTGCCAGCTCTCGTGACAGCTTCAACTATGGCTACACCTTC.

This clone was recorded only once. V is TRBV5-4 and J is TRBJ2-7, with 8 nucleotides matching TRBD2. The junction had 9 bases not matched to a gene; V was cut back by 4 bases and J by 3 bases. The CDR3 has 15 amino acids. Germline-derived CDR1 and CDR2 are SGHNT and YYREEE (reference sequence). The CDR3 nucleotides are TGTGCCAGCAGCCCTTCCGGGGGGGTTATCTACGAGCAGTACTTC. Its protein is CASSPSGGVIYEQYF. The variable domain in full, completed from reference TRBV5-4 and TRBJ2-7, reads ETGVTQSPTHLIKTRGQQVTLRCSSQSGHNTVSWYQQALGQGPQFIFQYYREEENGRGNFPPRFSGLQFPNYSSELNVNALELDDSALYLCASSPSGGVIYEQYFGPGTRLTVT.

The rearrangement links TRBV7-9 to TRBJ1-1; D may be TRBD1 (6 bases). Trimming cost V 8 bases and J 4 bases, with 23 bases left between them. Germline V lookup: CDR1 SEHNR, CDR2 FQNEAQ (reference sequence). This CDR3 has 16 amino acids. The CDR3 coding sequence is TGTGCCAGCGCCCTCAGGGGCATGGGGCTAGGCACTGAAGCTTTCTTT. Translation: CASALRGMGLGTEAFF.

This chain connects TRBV2 to TRBJ1-3; D unclear. CDR1 SNHLY and CDR2 FYNNEI come from the germline V gene. This CDR3 is built from 12 residues. V was pared by 8 bases and J by 4 bases, with 9 bases between. The CDR3 is CASAALGNTIYF. For the CDR3, the DNA is TGTGCCAGCGCAGCGCTCGGAAACACCATATATTTT.

V gene TRBV6-6 combines with J gene TRBJ1-6; the D is unclear. Looked up from germline, CDR1 is MNHNY and CDR2 is SVGAGI (reference sequence). Trimming removed 2 bases from V and 9 bases from J, with 11 bases in between. The CDR3 contains 14 residues. CDR3 nucleotide sequence: TGTGCCAGCAGTTACGCGGGGTGGAGTTCACCCCTCCACTTT. Translated: CASSYAGWSSPLHF.

This CDR3 reads CSASSGRDYGYTF. The CDR3 coding sequence is TGCAGTGCTAGTAGCGGGAGGGACTATGGCTACACCTTC. This sequence joins TRBV20-1 and TRBJ1-2; D unclear. With 3 bases removed from V and 3 bases from J, the gap between germline ends came to 11 bases. The CDR3 runs 13 residues. Per germline, CDR1 DFQATT and CDR2 SNEGSKA (reference sequence).

The chain's CDR3 is CASMRNTEAFF. CDR3 sequence (DNA): TGTGCCAGCATGCGGAACACTGAAGCTTTCTTT. This chain uses TRBV6-5 with TRBJ1-1; no definite D call. This CDR3 is built from 11 residues. Trimming removed 7 bases at V and 1 base at J, with 4 bases between. Germline V gene data show CDR1 as MNHEY and CDR2 as SVGAGI.

The chain recombines TRBV7-8 with TRBJ2-7; D possibly corresponds to TRBD2 (6 bases). The length of the CDR3 is 16 residues. Germline V CDR1 and CDR2: SGHVS, FQNEAQ. Trimming shortened V by 5 bases and J by 0 bases, and 17 bases separated the two germline ends. CDR3: CASSIRSGGLSYEQYF. The CDR3 nucleotides are TGTGCCAGCAGCATTAGGTCTGGGGGACTCTCCTACGAGCAGTACTTC.

The chain uses TRBV2 and TRBJ1-5; D unresolved. From germline, CDR1 is SNHLY and CDR2 FYNNEI. CDR3 length: 14 amino acids. Trimming took off 6 bases at V and 0 bases at J, with 9 bases between the two ends. CDR3 coding DNA: TGTGCCAGCAGACGGGAATATAGCAATCAGCCCCAGCATTTT. Its protein is CASRREYSNQPQHF.